This T cell receptor (beta chain) was documented in a study of cytomegalovirus exposure and HLA in healthy donors. A multiplex PCR was run with 60 Vbeta primers and 13 Jbeta primers. Assay used: immunoSEQ multiplex PCR; TCRdb lists only in-frame clones, some missing. Of about 190,000 clones in the sample, 65% to 85% were seen once. Germline-derived CDR1 and CDR2 are MNHNS and SASEGT. V lost 1 base and J 2 bases, leaving 8 bases between the germline ends. This CDR3 contains 14 residues. The source is a woman younger than 35 in good health and CMV-seronegative. The sequenced material came from PBMCs. The chain combines TRBV6-1 with TRBJ1-1; a weak D match, TRBD1 (5 bases). CDR3 amino acids: CASSEDGGNTEAFF. CDR3 DNA sequence: TGTGCCAGCAGTGAAGACGGGGGTAACACTGAAGCTTTCTTT.